This T cell receptor beta chain is from a study of blood T cell repertoires in COVID-19. This CDR3 comprises 14 residues. Germline CDR1 is MNHEY and CDR2 is SMNVEV (reference sequence). Trimming removed 3 bases at V and 4 bases at J, with 12 bases between. In the original workflow: Using reference gene primer amplification, nucleated cell counts were estimated. Measured with immunoSEQ multiplex PCR; TCRdb has only the in-frame clones, and not every one. V, J and clone size derive from that table, while D and trimming were established from the DNA sequence. This table has around 63,000 clones, roughly 84% appearing once.

This TCR came from a woman aged 70-85 years with acute or convalescent COVID-19. The chain is built from TRBV27 and TRBJ1-2; D perhaps matches TRBD1 (5 bases). Sequenced: peripheral blood. For the CDR3, the DNA is TGTGCCAGCAGTTTTGGAGGGGAAGGCTATGGCTACACCTTC. Amino acids: CASSFGGEGYGYTF.